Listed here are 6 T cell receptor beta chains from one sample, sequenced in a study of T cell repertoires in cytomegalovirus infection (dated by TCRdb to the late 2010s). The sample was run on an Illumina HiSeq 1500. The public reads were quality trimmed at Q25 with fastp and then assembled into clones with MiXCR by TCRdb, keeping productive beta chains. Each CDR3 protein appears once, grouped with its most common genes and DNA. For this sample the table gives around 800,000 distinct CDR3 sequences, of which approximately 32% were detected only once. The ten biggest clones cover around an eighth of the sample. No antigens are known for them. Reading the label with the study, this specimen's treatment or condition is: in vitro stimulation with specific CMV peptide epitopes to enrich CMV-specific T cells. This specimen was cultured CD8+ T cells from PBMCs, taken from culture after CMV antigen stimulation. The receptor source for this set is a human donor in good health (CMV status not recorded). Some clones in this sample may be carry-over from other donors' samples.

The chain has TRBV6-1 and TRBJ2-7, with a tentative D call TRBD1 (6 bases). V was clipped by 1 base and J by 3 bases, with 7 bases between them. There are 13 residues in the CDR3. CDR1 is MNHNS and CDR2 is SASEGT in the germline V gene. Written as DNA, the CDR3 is TGTGCCAGCAGTGAAGGGACAGTCTACGAGCAGTACGTC. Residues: CASSEGTVYEQYV.

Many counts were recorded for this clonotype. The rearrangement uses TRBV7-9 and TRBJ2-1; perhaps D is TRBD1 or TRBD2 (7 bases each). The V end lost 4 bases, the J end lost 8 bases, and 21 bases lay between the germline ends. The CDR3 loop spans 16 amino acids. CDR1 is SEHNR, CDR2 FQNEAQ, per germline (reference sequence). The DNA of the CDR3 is TGTGCCAGCAGCTCCCCAGGGGGGGAGAAAGGGGATGAGCAGTTCTTC. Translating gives CASSSPGGEKGDEQFF.

The CDR3 is CASSLEGSGSYEQYF. CDR3 bases: TGTGCCAGCAGCTTAGAAGGCAGTGGCTCCTACGAGCAGTACTTC. The J gene is TRBJ2-7, the V gene TRBV11-3; D is undetermined. This CDR3 has 15 amino acids. The germline CDR1 and CDR2 sequences are SGHNT and YENEEA. V was shortened by 0 bases and J by 0 bases, with 9 bases between the two germline ends.

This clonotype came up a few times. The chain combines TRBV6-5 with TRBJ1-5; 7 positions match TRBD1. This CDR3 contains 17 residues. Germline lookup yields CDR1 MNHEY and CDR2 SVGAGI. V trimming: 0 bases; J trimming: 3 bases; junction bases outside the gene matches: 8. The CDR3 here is CASSYSSRGQHNQPQHF. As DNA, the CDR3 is TGTGCCAGCAGTTACTCGAGTCGGGGACAGCACAATCAGCCCCAGCATTTT.

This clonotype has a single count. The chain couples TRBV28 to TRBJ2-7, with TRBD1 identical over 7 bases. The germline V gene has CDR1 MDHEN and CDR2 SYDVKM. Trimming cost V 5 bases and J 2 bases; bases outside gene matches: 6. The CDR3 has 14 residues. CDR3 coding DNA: TGTGCCAGCAGTGCGACAGGGTACACCTACGAGCAGTACGTC. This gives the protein CASSATGYTYEQYV.

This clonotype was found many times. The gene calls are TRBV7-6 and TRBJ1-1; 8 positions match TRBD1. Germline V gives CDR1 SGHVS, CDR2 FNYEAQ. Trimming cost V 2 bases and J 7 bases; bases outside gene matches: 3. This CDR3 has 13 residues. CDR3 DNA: TGTGCCAGCAGCTTACTGACAGGGGTTGAAGCTTTCTTT. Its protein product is CASSLLTGVEAFF.